This T cell receptor (beta chain) was documented in a study of tumor and adjacent non-tumor tissue in lung cancer. Turning to the study itself: Histology: 12 adenocarcinoma, a couple of squamous cell carcinoma, 1 small cell lung cancer. Stage I to III disease affected over nine men and about five women aged roughly 31 to 80. Overall study results and limits: Compared with tumor, normal lung showed significantly lower TCR diversity.

As for this clonotype: What it binds is not known.

V lost 1 base and J 5 bases, leaving 9 bases between the germline ends. Germline V gene lookup returns CDR1 SQVTM and CDR2 ANQGSEA. This CDR3 is 13 amino acids long. A modified ARM-PCR protocol with three rounds of nested PCR amplified TCRbeta. In TCRdb, the multiplex PCR reads were re-called with MiXCR into one record per CDR3 protein. The sample has 60,000 to 85,000 distinct CDR3 sequences; more than 75% are singletons. RNA was extracted from bulk tissue without any cell sorting. The normal lung tissue was taken more than 3 cm from the tumor edge. Sequenced: distant non-tumor lung tissue. The chain combines TRBV29-1 with TRBJ2-1; D ambiguous. This clonotype was obtained from a man aged 55 to 70 with non-small cell lung cancer. The CDR3: CSVEGTVDNEQFF. The CDR3 DNA is TGCAGCGTTGAAGGGACCGTAGACAATGAGCAGTTCTTC.